Presented here are 19 T cell receptor beta chains from one specimen sequenced in a study of blood T cell repertoires in COVID-19. TCRdb's table, derived via immunoSEQ multiplex PCR, lists solely in-frame clones and lacks some. The profile covers about 45,000 clones, with roughly 81% appearing a single time and under 30% taken by the ten largest. Sequenced material: peripheral blood. All receptors come from a woman in her 70s with acute or convalescent COVID-19.

Only a few counts were recorded for this clone. This chain links TRBV4-2 with TRBJ1-1; 10 bases map to TRBD1. CDR1 and CDR2 from the germline V gene are LGHNA and YNFKEQ. V dropped 4 bases and J dropped 7; count of bases not matched to a gene: 9. The CDR3 spans 15 residues. Here the CDR3 DNA reads TGTGCCAGCAGCCCAAGTCCGGGACAGGGGATTGAAGCTTTCTTT. Translated: CASSPSPGQGIEAFF.

The genes are TRBV11-2 and TRBJ2-3; 9 nucleotides align to TRBD2. Germline V gives CDR1 SGHAT, CDR2 FQNNGV. CDR3 length: 16 amino acids. V lost 4 bases, J lost 0 bases, and 5 bases stayed unmatched. CDR3 sequence: CASSWASGASTDTQYF. For the CDR3, the DNA is TGTGCCAGCAGCTGGGCTAGCGGGGCTAGCACAGATACGCAGTATTTT.

Only a few counts were recorded for this clone. Mismatch with germline at one junction end may stem from a read error. Written as DNA, the CDR3 is TGCGCCAGCAGCTTACAGGGTGCTGAAACTTTCTTT. Residues: CASSLQGAETFF. V usage is TRBV5-1 and J usage is TRBJ1-1; possible D gene TRBD1, 6 bases. Germline V gene data show CDR1 as SGHRS and CDR2 as YFSETQ. There are 12 residues in the CDR3.

The CDR3 coding sequence is TGTGCCACCAGTGATCCAGGGTTCACTGAAGCTTTCTTT. It codes for CATSDPGFTEAFF. The chain links TRBV24-1 to TRBJ1-1; TRBD1 might be the D (5 bases). From germline, CDR1 is KGHDR and CDR2 SFDVKD. V was pared by 3 bases and J by 4 bases, with 8 bases between. The CDR3 is 13 amino acids.

The J gene is TRBJ1-5, the V gene TRBV10-3; 9 nucleotides line up with TRBD1. The CDR3 sequence is 16 residues long. Looked up from germline, CDR1 is ENHRY and CDR2 is SYGVKD. V trimming: 11 bases; J trimming: 7 bases; junction bases outside the gene matches: 18. The CDR3 is CASAGGLDRGGQPQHF. CDR3 DNA sequence: TGTGCCTCCGCCGGCGGTTTGGACAGGGGTGGGCAGCCCCAGCATTTT.

The chain combines TRBV27 with TRBJ1-5, with D unresolved. The CDR3 has 14 residues. Trimming stripped 5 bases from V and 2 bases from J, with 10 bases between. CDR1 is MNHEY and CDR2 is SMNVEV in the germline V gene (reference sequence). The CDR3 coding sequence is TGTGCCAGCAGTCTCTTTATAGGCAATCAGCCCCAGCATTTT. Translated, it gives CASSLFIGNQPQHF.

V usage is TRBV19 and J usage is TRBJ1-5; D is ambiguous. The germline V gene has CDR1 LNHDA and CDR2 SQIVND (reference sequence). The CDR3 is made up of 13 amino acids. Between the trimmed V and J ends, which lost 4 bases and 3 bases, there was a span of 7 bases. The CDR3 reads CASSTHFNQPQHF. As DNA, the CDR3 is TGTGCCAGTAGTACCCACTTCAATCAGCCCCAGCATTTT. Full variable domain (outside the CDR3, taken from reference TRBV19 and TRBJ1-5): DGGITQSPKYLFRKEGQNVTLSCEQNLNHDAMYWYRQDPGQGLRLIYYSQIVNDFQKGDIAEGYSVSREKKESFPLTVTSAQKNPTAFYLCASSTHFNQPQHFGDGTRLSIL.

The V gene is TRBV10-1, the J gene TRBJ2-7; 8 positions match TRBD2. The CDR3 is 13 amino acids. The V gene's germline CDR1 is WNHNN and CDR2 SYGVQD (reference sequence). After removal of 8 bases from V and 2 bases from J, the junction contained 5 bases not matched to a gene. The CDR3 DNA sequence: TGCGCCAGCTCCCCGGGGGGGCCCTACGAGCAGTACTTC. It yields the protein CASSPGGPYEQYF.

The chain links TRBV18 to TRBJ2-5; D is unresolved. Germline V gene data show CDR1 as KGHSH and CDR2 as LQKENI. The CDR3 length is 13 residues. V was pared by 5 bases and J by 3 bases, with 10 bases between. CDR3 coding DNA: TGTGCCAGCTCAGAACTTTCCGAAGAGACCCAGTACTTC. Protein: CASSELSEETQYF.

The V call is TRBV12-3 or TRBV12-4, the J call TRBJ1-5; D may be TRBD1 (5 bases). This CDR3 is 13 amino acids long. V was trimmed by 7 bases and J by 8 bases, leaving 15 bases between them. The CDR3 region has the DNA TGTGCCAGCACTTTGACAGACCTTGAGCCCCAGCATTTT. Translation: CASTLTDLEPQHF.

This rearrangement joins TRBV28 to TRBJ1-3; 12 nucleotides agree with TRBD1. The CDR3 is 16 residues long. Germline lookup yields CDR1 MDHEN and CDR2 SYDVKM. V dropped 6 bases and J dropped 4; count of bases not matched to a gene: 7. The CDR3, as DNA: TGTGCCAGCAGCACAACCGGGACAGGGGGCGGAAACACCATATATTTT. Translating gives CASSTTGTGGGNTIYF. The whole variable domain, filled in from reference TRBV28 and TRBJ1-3, reads DVKVTQSSRYLVKRTGEKVFLECVQDMDHENMFWYRQDPGLGLRLIYFSYDVKMKEKGDIPEGYSVSREKKERFSLILESASTNQTSMYLCASSTTGTGGGNTIYFGEGSWLTVV.

The chain uses TRBV5-1 and TRBJ2-4, with 7 bases fitting TRBD1. The V and J ends lost 5 bases and 6 bases, in that order; junction bases with no gene match: 17. The germline V gene has CDR1 SGHRS and CDR2 YFSETQ. The CDR3 has 17 amino acids. The CDR3 reads CASRPDQQGRVGNIQYF. DNA for the CDR3: TGCGCCAGCAGACCCGATCAACAGGGGCGGGTTGGAAACATTCAGTACTTC.

A word on this clone: One end of the junction fails to match germline, which may point to a read error. CDR3 DNA: TGTGCCAGCAGTGAAGCGCGGTCAATCTCCTTCAATGAGCAGTTCTTC. Translation gives CASSEARSISFNEQFF. V gene TRBV6-1 combines with J gene TRBJ2-1; D is ambiguous. The CDR3 is made up of 16 amino acids. Germline CDR1 MNHNS, CDR2 SASEGT.

The chain is built from TRBV7-2 and TRBJ1-6, with D unclear. Per germline, CDR1 SGHTA and CDR2 FQGNSA. V was clipped by 1 base and J by 8 bases, with 12 bases between them. The CDR3 loop spans 15 amino acids. For the CDR3, the DNA is TGTGCCAGCAGCTTAGACTGGAGCAGAGATTCACCCCTCCACTTT. It codes for CASSLDWSRDSPLHF.

J is TRBJ2-7 and V is TRBV6-5, with D unresolved. Germline CDR1 is MNHEY and CDR2 is SVGAGI. The CDR3 runs 14 residues. V was shortened by 0 bases and J by 3 bases, with 9 bases between the two germline ends. The CDR3 spells CASSYSQASYEQYF. The CDR3 DNA follows: TGTGCCAGCAGTTACTCCCAGGCCAGCTACGAGCAGTACTTC.

In its sample, this clone was seen a few times. Here the CDR3 reads CASSFRGYNTEAFF. The CDR3 DNA sequence: TGTGCCAGCAGTTTTCGAGGTTACAACACTGAAGCTTTCTTT. The chain has TRBV27 and TRBJ1-1; the D is unclear. CDR3 length: 14 residues. The germline CDR1 and CDR2 sequences are MNHEY and SMNVEV (reference sequence). V lost 3 bases to trimming and J lost 2 bases, with 10 bases between them.

This chain links TRBV5-5 with TRBJ2-3; no firm D call. Germline-derived CDR1 and CDR2 are SGHKS and YYEKEE (reference sequence). There are 12 residues in the CDR3. V was shortened by 5 bases and J by 4 bases, with 8 bases between the two germline ends. CDR3 loop: CASSTSSDTQYF. Written as DNA, the CDR3 is TGTGCCAGCAGTACTTCCTCAGATACGCAGTATTTT.

The CDR3 DNA reads as TGCGCCAGCAGCTTGGGTTTACAGGGGGCGTACACCGGGGAGCTGTTTTTT. As protein: CASSLGLQGAYTGELFF. The gene calls are TRBV5-1 and TRBJ2-2, with 9 nucleotides matching TRBD1. This CDR3 spans 17 amino acids. The junction had 6 bases not matched to a gene; V was cut back by 0 bases and J by 3 bases. The germline CDR1 and CDR2 sequences are SGHRS and YFSETQ.

V gene TRBV5-6 combines with J gene TRBJ1-5; D perhaps matches TRBD1 (5 bases). Germline assignment: CDR1 SGHDT and CDR2 YYEEEE. CDR3 length: 13 residues. Between the trimmed V and J ends, which lost 5 bases and 5 bases, there was a span of 11 bases. The CDR3 region has the DNA TGTGCCAGCAGATTGACAGTAGATCAGCCCCAGCATTTT. Translation gives CASRLTVDQPQHF.